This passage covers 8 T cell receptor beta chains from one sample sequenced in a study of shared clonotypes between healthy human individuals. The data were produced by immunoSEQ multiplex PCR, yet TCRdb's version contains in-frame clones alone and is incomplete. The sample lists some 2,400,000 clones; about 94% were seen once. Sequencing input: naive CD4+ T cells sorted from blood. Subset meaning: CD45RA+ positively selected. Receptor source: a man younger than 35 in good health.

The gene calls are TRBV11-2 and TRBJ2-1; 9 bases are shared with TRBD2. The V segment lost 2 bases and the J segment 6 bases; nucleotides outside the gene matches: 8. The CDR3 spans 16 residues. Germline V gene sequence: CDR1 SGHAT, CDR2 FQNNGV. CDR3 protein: CASSLRLAGTRNEQFF. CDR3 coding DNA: TGTGCCAGCAGCTTAAGGCTAGCGGGAACGCGCAATGAGCAGTTCTTC.

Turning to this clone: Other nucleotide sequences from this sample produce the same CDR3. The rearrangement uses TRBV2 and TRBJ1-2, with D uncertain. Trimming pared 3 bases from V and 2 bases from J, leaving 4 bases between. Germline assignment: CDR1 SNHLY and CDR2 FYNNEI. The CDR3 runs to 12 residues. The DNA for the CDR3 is TGTGCCAGCAGTGACAGGAACTATGGCTACACCTTC. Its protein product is CASSDRNYGYTF. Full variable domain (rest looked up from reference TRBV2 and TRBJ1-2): EPEVTQTPSHQVTQMGQEVILRCVPISNHLYFYWYRQILGQKVEFLVSFYNNEISEKSEIFDDQFSVERPDGSNFTLKIRSTKLEDSAMYFCASSDRNYGYTFGSGTRLTVV.

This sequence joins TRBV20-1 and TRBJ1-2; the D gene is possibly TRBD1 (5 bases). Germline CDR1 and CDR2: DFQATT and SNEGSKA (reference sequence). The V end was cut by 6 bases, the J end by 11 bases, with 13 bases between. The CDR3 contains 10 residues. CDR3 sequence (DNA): TGCAGTGCAAAGGAAAGGGGATACACCTTC. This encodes CSAKERGYTF.

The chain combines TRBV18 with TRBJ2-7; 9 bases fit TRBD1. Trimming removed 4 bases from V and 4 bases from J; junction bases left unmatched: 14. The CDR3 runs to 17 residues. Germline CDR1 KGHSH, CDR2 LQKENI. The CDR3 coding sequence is TGTGCCAGCTCACAAAGAACAGGGGGCGCTCCCGTTTACGAGCAGTACTTC. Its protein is CASSQRTGGAPVYEQYF.

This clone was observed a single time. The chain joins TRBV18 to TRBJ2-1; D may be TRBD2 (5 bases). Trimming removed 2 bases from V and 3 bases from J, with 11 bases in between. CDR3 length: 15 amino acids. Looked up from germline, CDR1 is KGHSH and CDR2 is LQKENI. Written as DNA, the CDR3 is TGTGCCAGCTCACCAGGACCGGCGGGCTACAATGAGCAGTTCTTC. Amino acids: CASSPGPAGYNEQFF.

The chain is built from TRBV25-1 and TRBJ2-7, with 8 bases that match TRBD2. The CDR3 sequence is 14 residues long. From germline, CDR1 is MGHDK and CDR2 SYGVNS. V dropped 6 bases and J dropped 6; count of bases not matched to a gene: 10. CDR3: CASSPGGGEFEQYF. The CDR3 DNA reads TGTGCCAGCAGCCCCGGGGGGGGCGAGTTCGAGCAGTACTTC.

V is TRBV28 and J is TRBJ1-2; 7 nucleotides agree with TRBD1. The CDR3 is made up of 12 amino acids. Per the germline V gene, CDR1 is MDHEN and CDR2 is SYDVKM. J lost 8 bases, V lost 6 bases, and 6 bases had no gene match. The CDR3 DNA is TGTGCCAGCAGGTCTCTGGACAGGGGCTACACCTTC. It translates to CASRSLDRGYTF.

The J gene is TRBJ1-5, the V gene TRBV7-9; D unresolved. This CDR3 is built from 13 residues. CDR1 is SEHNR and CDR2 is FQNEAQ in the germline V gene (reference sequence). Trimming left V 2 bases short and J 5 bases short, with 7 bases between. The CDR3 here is CASSLTEDQPQHF. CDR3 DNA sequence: TGTGCCAGCAGCTTAACTGAGGATCAGCCCCAGCATTTT.